The rows below give T cell receptor beta chains drawn from one sample of a study of T cell responses to AZD1222 COVID-19 vaccine. Using immunoSEQ multiplex PCR, the repertoire was profiled, and TCRdb retains in-frame clones only, with some absent. The profile shows 100,000 to 150,000 clones, approximately 88% of them singletons. The sequencing here drew on peripheral blood, taken on day 0 of AZD1222 vaccination. These receptors were obtained from an adult in good health. Both conserved end residues are part of each CDR3. A D gene is named only where the DNA matches it firmly. Not every row has a clone size; where given, it reads once, few, many or a size class.

V gene,J gene,clone size,D gene,CDR3 protein,CDR3 DNA
TRBV4-1,TRBJ2-1,-,-,CASSQVTGGHNEQFF,TGCGCCAGCAGCCAAGTGACGGGTGGCCATAATGAGCAGTTCTTC
TRBV2,TRBJ2-7,-,TRBD1,CASRRPGTGNYEQYF,TGTGCCAGCAGGCGTCCCGGGACAGGGAACTACGAGCAGTACTTC
TRBV9,TRBJ2-3,-,TRBD2,CASSVGTRNTQYF,TGTGCCAGCAGCGTCGGGACTAGGAATACGCAGTATTTT
TRBV14,TRBJ2-1,-,-,CASSQMENNEQFF,TGTGCCAGCAGCCAAATGGAAAACAATGAGCAGTTCTTC
TRBV6-5,TRBJ1-1,-,-,CASTLGGGMNTEAFF,TGTGCCAGCACCCTTGGGGGGGGAATGAACACTGAAGCTTTCTTT
TRBV10-2,TRBJ1-2,-,-,CASGGRRNYGYTF,TGCGCCAGCGGGGGGCGCCGGAACTATGGCTACACCTTC
TRBV18,TRBJ2-5,-,TRBD1,CASSPTGSETQYF,TGTGCCAGCTCACCGACAGGGAGTGAGACCCAGTACTTC
TRBV5-1,TRBJ1-2,once,TRBD1,CASSSKTGGESWGYTF,TGCGCCAGCAGCTCGAAGACAGGGGGCGAGAGTTGGGGCTACACCTTC
TRBV7-9,TRBJ1-2,-,-,CASSSNYGYTF,TGTGCCAGCAGCTCCAACTATGGCTACACCTTC
TRBV27,TRBJ1-1,-,TRBD1,CASSLSFGTGANTEAFF,TGTGCCAGCAGTTTATCGTTTGGGACAGGGGCGAACACTGAAGCTTTCTTT
TRBV6-5,TRBJ1-5,-,-,CASSLLGQPQHF,TGTGCCAGCAGCCTCCTCGGGCAGCCCCAGCATTTT
TRBV5-4,TRBJ1-2,-,TRBD1,CASSLERQGNYGYTF,TGTGCCAGCAGCTTGGAAAGACAGGGTAACTATGGCTACACCTTC
TRBV5-6,TRBJ2-3,-,-,CASSLDWGPGTDTQYF,TGTGCCAGCAGCTTGGATTGGGGGCCTGGCACAGATACGCAGTATTTT
TRBV5-1,TRBJ1-2,-,TRBD1,CASSLTAGQGYINYGYTF,TGCGCCAGCAGCTTGACAGCGGGACAGGGGTATATAAACTATGGCTACACCTTC
TRBV5-6,TRBJ1-5,-,-,CASSPGDIQPQHF,TGTGCCAGCAGCCCGGGGGACATCCAGCCCCAGCATTTT
TRBV5-1,TRBJ1-3,-,-,CASSFNTNSGNTIYF,TGCGCCAGCAGCTTTAACACCAACTCTGGAAACACCATATATTTT
TRBV7-2,TRBJ1-1,-,-,CASGVYLEAFF,TGTGCCAGCGGGGTTTACCTTGAAGCTTTCTTT
TRBV25-1,TRBJ1-1,-,TRBD1,CASGRTGLNTEAFF,TGTGCCAGCGGCCGGACAGGGTTGAACACTGAAGCTTTCTTT
TRBV6-5,TRBJ2-5,-,-,CASSQGNQETQYF,TGTGCCAGCAGTCAGGGAAACCAAGAGACCCAGTACTTC
TRBV5-6,TRBJ1-2,-,-,CASSLGSGTNYGYTF,TGTGCCAGCAGCTTGGGTTCGGGGACTAACTATGGCTACACCTTC
TRBV9,TRBJ1-2,-,TRBD1,CASSVEDRVGGYTF,TGTGCCAGCAGCGTAGAGGACAGGGTCGGCGGCTACACCTTC
TRBV10-3,TRBJ2-7,few,-,CAISGGYEQYF,TGTGCCATCAGTGGAGGTTACGAGCAGTACTTC
TRBV20-1,TRBJ1-3,-,-,CSASSRGFSGNTIYF,TGCAGTGCTAGTTCCCGGGGCTTCTCTGGAAACACCATATATTTT
TRBV3-1/TRBV3-2,TRBJ1-2,few,-,CASSQDAGYTF,TGTGCCAGCAGCCAAGATGCCGGCTACACCTTC
TRBV7-9,TRBJ2-3,-,-,CASSSNRGSTVRADTQYF,TGTGCCAGCAGCTCAAATCGGGGTTCGACGGTTAGGGCAGATACGCAGTATTTT
TRBV18,TRBJ1-5,-,TRBD1,CASSPRPQGEGNQPQHF,TGTGCCAGCTCCCCTCGACCACAGGGGGAGGGCAATCAGCCCCAGCATTTT
TRBV7-9,TRBJ1-1,-,-,CASSLEAGNTEAFF,TGTGCCAGCAGCTTAGAGGCCGGGAACACTGAAGCTTTCTTT
TRBV6-5,TRBJ2-3,-,-,CASRKDISTDTQYF,TGTGCCAGCAGGAAAGATATAAGCACAGATACGCAGTATTTT
TRBV24-1,TRBJ1-2,-,TRBD1,CATSDPDRNYGYTF,TGTGCCACCAGTGACCCGGACAGGAACTATGGCTACACCTTC